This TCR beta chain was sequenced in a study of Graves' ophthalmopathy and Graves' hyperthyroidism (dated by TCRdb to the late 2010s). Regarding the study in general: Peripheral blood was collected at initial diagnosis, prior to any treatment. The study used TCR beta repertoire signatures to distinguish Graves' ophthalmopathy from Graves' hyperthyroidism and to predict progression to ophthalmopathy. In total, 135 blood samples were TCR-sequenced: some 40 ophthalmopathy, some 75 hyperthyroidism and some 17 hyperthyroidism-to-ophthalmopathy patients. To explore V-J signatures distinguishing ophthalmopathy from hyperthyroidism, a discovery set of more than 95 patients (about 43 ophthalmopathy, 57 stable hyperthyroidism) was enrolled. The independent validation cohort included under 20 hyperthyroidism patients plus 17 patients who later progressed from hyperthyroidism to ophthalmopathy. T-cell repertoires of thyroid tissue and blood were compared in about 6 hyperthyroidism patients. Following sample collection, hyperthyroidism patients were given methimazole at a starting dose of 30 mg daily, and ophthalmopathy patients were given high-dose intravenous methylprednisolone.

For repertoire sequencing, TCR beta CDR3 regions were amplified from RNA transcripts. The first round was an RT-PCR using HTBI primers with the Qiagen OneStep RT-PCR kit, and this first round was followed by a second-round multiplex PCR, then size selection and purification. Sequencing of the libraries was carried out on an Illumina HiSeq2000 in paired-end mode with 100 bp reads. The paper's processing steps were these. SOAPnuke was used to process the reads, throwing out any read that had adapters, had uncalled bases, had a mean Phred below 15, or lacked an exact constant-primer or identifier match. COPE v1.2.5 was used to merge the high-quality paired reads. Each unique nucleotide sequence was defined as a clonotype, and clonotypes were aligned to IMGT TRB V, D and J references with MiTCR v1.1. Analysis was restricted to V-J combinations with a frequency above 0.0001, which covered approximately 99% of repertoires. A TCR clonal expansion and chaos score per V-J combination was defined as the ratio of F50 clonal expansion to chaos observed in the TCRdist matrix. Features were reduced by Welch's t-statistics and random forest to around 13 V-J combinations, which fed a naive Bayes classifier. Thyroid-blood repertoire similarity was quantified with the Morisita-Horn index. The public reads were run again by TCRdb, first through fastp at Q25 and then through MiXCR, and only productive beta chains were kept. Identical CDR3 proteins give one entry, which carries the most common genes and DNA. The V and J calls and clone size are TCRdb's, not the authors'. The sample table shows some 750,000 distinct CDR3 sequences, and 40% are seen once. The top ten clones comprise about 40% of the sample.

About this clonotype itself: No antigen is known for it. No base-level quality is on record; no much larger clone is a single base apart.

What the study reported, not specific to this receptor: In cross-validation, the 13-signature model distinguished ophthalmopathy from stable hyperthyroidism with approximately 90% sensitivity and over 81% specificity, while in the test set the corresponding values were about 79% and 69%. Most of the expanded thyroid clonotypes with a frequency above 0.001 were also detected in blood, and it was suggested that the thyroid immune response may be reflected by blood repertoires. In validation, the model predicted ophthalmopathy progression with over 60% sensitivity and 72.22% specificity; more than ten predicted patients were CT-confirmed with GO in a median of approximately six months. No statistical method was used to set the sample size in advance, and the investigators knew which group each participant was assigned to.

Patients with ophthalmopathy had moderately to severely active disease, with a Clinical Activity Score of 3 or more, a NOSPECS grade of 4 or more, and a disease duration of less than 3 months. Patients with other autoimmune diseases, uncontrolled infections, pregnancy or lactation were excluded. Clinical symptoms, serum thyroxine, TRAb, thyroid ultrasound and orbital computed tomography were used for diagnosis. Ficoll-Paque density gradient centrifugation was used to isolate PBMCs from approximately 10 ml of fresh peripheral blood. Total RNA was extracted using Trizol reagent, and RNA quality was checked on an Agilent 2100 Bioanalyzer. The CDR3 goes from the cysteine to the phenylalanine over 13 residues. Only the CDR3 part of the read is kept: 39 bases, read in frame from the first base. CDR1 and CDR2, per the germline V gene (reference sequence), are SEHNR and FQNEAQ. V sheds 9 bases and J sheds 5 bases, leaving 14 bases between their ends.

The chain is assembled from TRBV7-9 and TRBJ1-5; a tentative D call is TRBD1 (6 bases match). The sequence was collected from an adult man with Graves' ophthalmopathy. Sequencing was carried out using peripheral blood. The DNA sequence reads TGTGCCAGTGCCCGGGACAAATATCAGCCCCAGCATTTT. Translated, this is CASARDKYQPQHF. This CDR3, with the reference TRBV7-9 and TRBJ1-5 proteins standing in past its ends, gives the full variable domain DTGVSQNPRHKITKRGQNVTFRCDPISEHNRLYWYRQTLGQGPEFLTYFQNEAQLEKSRLLSDRFSAERPKGSFSTLEIQRTEQGDSAMYLCASARDKYQPQHFGDGTRLSIL.